These 13 T cell receptor beta chains originate from one sample sequenced in a study of T cells after posttransplantation cyclophosphamide (dated by TCRdb to the mid-2010s). The receptor library was made with the immunoSEQ multiplex PCR assay. What TCRdb holds here is the immuneACCESS table cut down to in-frame rearrangements. Part of the clones is not present; checked against another copy, under half of the missing clones reflect an unresolved V gene, and the others are unexplained. Here the sample has a few thousand clones; over 65% occur a single time. 35% to 45% of the sample is held by the ten biggest clonotypes. Interpreted using the paper, the treatment or condition label stands for: high-dose cyclophosphamide on days +3 and +4 as single-agent GVHD prophylaxis. For conditioning, the PTCy patients got busulfan and fludarabine, then a related or unrelated marrow graft, followed by cyclophosphamide on days +3 and +4.

The specimen was PBMCs, collected after allogeneic stem cell transplant with posttransplant cyclophosphamide. The receptor source for this set is a female patient aged 50 to 60 who received an allogeneic stem cell transplant from a related donor, was CMV-positive, and had no GVHD. Some T cells may have been brought in with the graft after a transplant.

This clone was observed a few times. The rearrangement links TRBV11-3 to TRBJ2-7, with 7 bases identical to TRBD1. The junction had 6 bases not matched to a gene; V was cut back by 0 bases and J by 4 bases. Per germline, CDR1 SGHNT and CDR2 YENEEA. The CDR3 is made up of 15 amino acids. The CDR3 DNA follows: TGTGCCAGCAGCTTAGAAACGGGACAGTCGTACGAGCAGTACTTC. Its protein is CASSLETGQSYEQYF.

V gene TRBV6-1 combines with J gene TRBJ2-5; D possibly corresponds to TRBD1 (6 bases). The CDR3 has 14 amino acids. Germline loops: CDR1 MNHNS, CDR2 SASEGT. Trimming left V 10 bases short and J 4 bases short, with 19 bases between. The CDR3 is CATNRDEVGETQYF. CDR3 sequence (DNA): TGTGCCACCAACAGGGACGAGGTAGGAGAGACCCAGTACTTC.

V is TRBV28 and J is TRBJ2-2; D is perhaps TRBD1 (5 bases). CDR3 size: 14 residues. Germline V CDR1 and CDR2: MDHEN, SYDVKM. V was pared by 6 bases and J by 6 bases, with 14 bases between. The DNA of the CDR3 is TGTGCCAGCAGGCTCCAGGGATACGCCGGGGAGCTGTTTTTT. Amino acids: CASRLQGYAGELFF.

The chain has TRBV7-9 and TRBJ2-7, with D maybe TRBD1 (6 bases). V was pared by 5 bases and J by 0 bases, with 14 bases between. Germline assignment: CDR1 SEHNR and CDR2 FQNEAQ (reference sequence). The CDR3 sequence is 15 residues long. This CDR3 reads CASSPARGSSYEQYF. In nucleotides, the CDR3 is TGTGCCAGCAGCCCGGCCAGGGGTAGCTCCTACGAGCAGTACTTC.

This clone was seen only a few times. The genes are TRBV5-1 and TRBJ1-4; D possibly corresponds to TRBD1 (5 bases). Per the germline V gene, CDR1 is SGHRS and CDR2 is YFSETQ. The CDR3 totals 15 residues. Trimming pared 0 bases from V and 8 bases from J, leaving 14 bases between. As DNA, the CDR3 is TGCGCCAGCAGCTTGGAGGGGAGGTCGGAAGAAAAACTGTTTTTT. It specifies CASSLEGRSEEKLFF.

The chain has TRBV5-1 and TRBJ2-2; TRBD1 is a possible D gene (6 bases). The CDR3 is 16 residues long. Between the trimmed V and J ends, which lost 4 bases and 2 bases, there was a span of 15 bases. Germline CDR1 and CDR2: SGHRS and YFSETQ. CDR3 nucleotide sequence: TGCGCCAGCAGCGCCGCCGGGACAAGAAACACCGGGGAGCTGTTTTTT. Its translation: CASSAAGTRNTGELFF.

This clone appeared a single time. The V call is TRBV2, the J call TRBJ2-3, with no clear D. Germline V lookup: CDR1 SNHLY, CDR2 FYNNEI. The CDR3 spans 12 residues. The V end was cut by 4 bases, the J end by 3 bases, with 5 bases between. The CDR3 region has the DNA TGTGCCAGCAGTGTGAGGACAGATACGCAGTATTTT. Translation: CASSVRTDTQYF.

This clone was counted only a few times. V is TRBV7-2 and J is TRBJ2-5; TRBD2 agrees at 8 bases. The CDR3 consists of 17 residues. With V trimmed by 2 bases and J by 0 bases, 8 bases remained unmatched. The germline V gene has CDR1 SGHTA and CDR2 FQGNSA. The CDR3 spells CASSLPQRGRYQETQYF. For the CDR3, the DNA is TGTGCCAGCAGCTTACCCCAGCGGGGGCGGTACCAAGAGACCCAGTACTTC.

The count of this clone is one. The chain combines TRBV5-4 with TRBJ2-7; 10 nucleotides align to TRBD2. This CDR3 has 15 residues. J was trimmed by 2 bases and V by 5 bases; bases with no gene match: 7. CDR1 and CDR2 from the germline V gene are SGHNT and YYREEE (reference sequence). CDR3 bases: TGTGCCAGCAGTCGGAAGACTAGCGGGCCCTACGAGCAGTACTTC. It codes for CASSRKTSGPYEQYF.

The V and J genes are TRBV5-4 and TRBJ2-2, with a possible D match to TRBD1 (5 bases). The germline CDR1 and CDR2 sequences are SGHNT and YYREEE (reference sequence). V shed 2 bases and J shed 6 bases, with 11 bases lying between them. CDR3 size: 14 residues. The CDR3 nucleotides read TGTGCCAGCAGCTTTGACCAGGGCTCCGGGGAGCTGTTTTTT. Encoded protein: CASSFDQGSGELFF.

This chain links TRBV2 with TRBJ2-5; perhaps TRBD1 as D (5 bases). This CDR3 has 12 amino acids. Trimming took 6 bases from V and 3 from J, leaving 8 bases between them. Germline assignment: CDR1 SNHLY and CDR2 FYNNEI. CDR3 coding DNA: TGTGCCAGCAGGGGGCCGGAAGAGACCCAGTACTTC. Residues: CASRGPEETQYF.

This clone was counted a single time. The chain recombines TRBV14 with TRBJ2-1; 14 positions agree with TRBD2. This CDR3 contains 14 residues. V lost 1 base and J lost 13; bases outside the gene matches: 3. The germline V gene encodes CDR1 SGHDN and CDR2 FVKESK. The DNA of the CDR3 is TGTGCCAGCAGCCAAGTGACTAGCGGGGGGGGACAGTTCTTC. This translates into CASSQVTSGGGQFF.

The CDR3 reads CASSQEVGSFRGSYEQYF. The CDR3 nucleotides read TGTGCCAGCAGCCAAGAGGTTGGAAGTTTTAGGGGTTCCTACGAGCAGTACTTC. This sequence joins TRBV14 and TRBJ2-7; tentative D call: TRBD1 (5 bases). The CDR3 has 18 amino acids. Germline-derived CDR1 and CDR2 are SGHDN and FVKESK. V was trimmed by 0 bases and J by 1 base, leaving 19 bases between them.